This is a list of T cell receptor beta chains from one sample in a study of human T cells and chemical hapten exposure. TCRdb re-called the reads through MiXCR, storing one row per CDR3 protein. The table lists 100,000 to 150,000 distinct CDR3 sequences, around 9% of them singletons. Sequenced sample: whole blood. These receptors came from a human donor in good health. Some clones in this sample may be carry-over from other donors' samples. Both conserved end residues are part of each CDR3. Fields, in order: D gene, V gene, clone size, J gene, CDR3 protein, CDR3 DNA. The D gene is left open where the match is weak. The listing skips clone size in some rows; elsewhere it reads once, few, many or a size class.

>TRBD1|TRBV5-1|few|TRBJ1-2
CASSLQGASRYGYTF
TGCGCCAGCAGCTTACAGGGGGCGAGTCGATATGGCTACACCTTC
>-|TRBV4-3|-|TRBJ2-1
CASSQGGSDNEQFF
TGCGCCAGCAGCCAAGGGGGTAGTGATAATGAGCAGTTCTTC
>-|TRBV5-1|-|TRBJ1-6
CASSLAPGDSAPLHF
TGCGCCAGCAGCTTGGCGCCAGGGGATTCGGCACCCCTCCACTTT
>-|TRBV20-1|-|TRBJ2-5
CSGTSQGGETQYF
TGCAGTGGCACATCTCAGGGGGGGGAGACCCAGTACTTC
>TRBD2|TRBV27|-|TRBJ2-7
CASSPHSPASGRVYNEQYF
TGTGCCAGCAGTCCCCACTCCCCGGCTAGCGGGAGGGTTTATAACGAGCAGTACTTC
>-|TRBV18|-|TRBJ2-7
CASSPFAPRELVIEQYF
TGTGCCAGCTCACCTTTTGCTCCCCGGGAATTGGTTATCGAGCAGTACTTC
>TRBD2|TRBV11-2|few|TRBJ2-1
CASSLAGAGVPYNEQFF
TGTGCCAGCAGTTTAGCGGGAGCGGGTGTGCCGTACAATGAGCAGTTCTTC
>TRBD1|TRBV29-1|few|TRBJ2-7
CSVDGTGPFYEQYF
TGCAGCGTTGATGGGACAGGACCCTTCTACGAGCAGTACTTC
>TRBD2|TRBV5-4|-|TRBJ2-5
CASSLVAGGHETQYF
TGTGCCAGCAGCTTAGTAGCGGGGGGGCACGAGACCCAGTACTTC
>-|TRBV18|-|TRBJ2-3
CASSLQRITDTQYF
TGTGCCAGCTCACTGCAGCGGATCACAGATACGCAGTATTTT
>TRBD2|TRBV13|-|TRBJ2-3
CASSLLAGTDTQYF
TGTGCCAGCAGCTTATTAGCGGGGACAGATACGCAGTATTTT
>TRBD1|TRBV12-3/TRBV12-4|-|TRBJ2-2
CASSAGGPGELFF
TGTGCCAGCAGCGCAGGGGGACCCGGGGAGCTGTTTTTT
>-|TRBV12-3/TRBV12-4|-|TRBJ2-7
CASSLDLTEQYF
TGTGCCAGCAGTTTAGACCTGACCGAGCAGTACTTC
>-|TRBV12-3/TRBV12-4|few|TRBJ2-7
CASSPGGIIYEQYF
TGTGCCAGCAGTCCGGGCGGGATTATCTACGAGCAGTACTTC
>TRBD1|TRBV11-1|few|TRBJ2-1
CASSSTGWPEQFF
TGTGCCAGCAGCTCGACAGGGTGGCCTGAGCAGTTCTTC
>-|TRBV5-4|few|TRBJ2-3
CASSSGLAGLDTQYF
TGTGCCAGCAGCTCGGGCCTGGCGGGATTAGATACGCAGTATTTT
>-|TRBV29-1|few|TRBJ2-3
CSGTGTTTTDTQYF
TGCAGCGGAACCGGGACAACGACCACAGATACGCAGTATTTT
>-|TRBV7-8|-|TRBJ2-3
CASSLEWDVGRDTQYF
TGTGCCAGCAGCTTAGAGTGGGACGTCGGTAGGGATACGCAGTATTTT
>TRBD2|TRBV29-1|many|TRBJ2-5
CSVEGGTSEQETQYF
TGCAGCGTTGAAGGGGGAACTAGCGAACAAGAGACCCAGTACTTC
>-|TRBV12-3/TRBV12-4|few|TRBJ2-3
CASSLGLATDTQYF
TGTGCCAGCAGTTTAGGTCTAGCCACAGATACGCAGTATTTT
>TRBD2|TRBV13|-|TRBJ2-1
CASSPLSSSGSYNEQFF
TGTGCCAGCAGCCCGCTTTCATCTAGCGGGAGTTACAATGAGCAGTTCTTC
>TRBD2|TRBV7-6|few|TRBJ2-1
CASSTLAGSSYNEQFF
TGTGCCAGCAGCACCTTAGCGGGGAGCTCCTACAATGAGCAGTTCTTC
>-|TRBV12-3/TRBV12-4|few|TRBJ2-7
CASSSVGPSYEQYF
TGTGCCAGCAGTTCGGTCGGCCCGTCCTACGAGCAGTACTTC
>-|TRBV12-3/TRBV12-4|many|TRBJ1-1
CASSSLVPGEGTEAFF
TGTGCCAGCAGTTCCCTAGTCCCAGGGGAAGGCACTGAAGCTTTCTTT
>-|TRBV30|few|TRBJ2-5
CAWSPWGPQETQYF
TGTGCCTGGAGCCCTTGGGGACCGCAAGAGACCCAGTACTTC
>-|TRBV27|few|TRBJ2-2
CASSLLTDLNTGELFF
TGTGCCAGCAGTTTACTGACAGACTTGAACACCGGGGAGCTGTTTTTT
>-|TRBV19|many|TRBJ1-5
CASSHEGSGGHYSNQPQHF
TGTGCCAGTTCTCACGAGGGTTCAGGTGGCCATTATAGCAATCAGCCCCAGCATTTT
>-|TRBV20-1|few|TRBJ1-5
CSARASGRYSNQPQHF
TGCAGTGCTAGAGCTTCAGGGCGCTATAGCAATCAGCCCCAGCATTTT
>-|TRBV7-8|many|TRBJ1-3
CASTPYGGNTIYF
TGTGCCAGCACCCCCTACGGCGGAAACACCATATATTTT
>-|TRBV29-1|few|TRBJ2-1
CSVAPGDRGDEQFF
TGCAGCGTCGCTCCGGGCGACAGAGGGGATGAGCAGTTCTTC
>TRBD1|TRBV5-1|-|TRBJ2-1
CASSLRDRGGDEQFF
TGCGCCAGCAGCTTACGGGACAGGGGAGGTGATGAGCAGTTCTTC
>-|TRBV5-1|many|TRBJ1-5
CASSLGQGEQPQHF
TGCGCCAGCAGCTTGGGGCAGGGTGAACAGCCCCAGCATTTT
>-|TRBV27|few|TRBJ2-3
CASSRKSTVSTDTQYF
TGTGCCAGCAGCCGAAAATCAACAGTCAGCACAGATACGCAGTATTTT
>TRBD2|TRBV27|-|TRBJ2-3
CASSLLAGEVDTQYF
TGTGCCAGCAGCCTCCTAGCGGGAGAGGTAGATACGCAGTATTTT
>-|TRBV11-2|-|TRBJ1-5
CASSLGEGLSNQPQHF
TGTGCCAGCAGCTTAGGAGAGGGGTTGAGCAATCAGCCCCAGCATTTT
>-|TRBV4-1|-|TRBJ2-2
CASSQVRNTGELFF
TGCGCCAGCAGCCAAGTGAGGAACACCGGGGAGCTGTTTTTT
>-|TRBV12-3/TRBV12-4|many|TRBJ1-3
CASSWGAKGGNTIYF
TGTGCCAGCAGTTGGGGGGCAAAGGGTGGAAACACCATATATTTT
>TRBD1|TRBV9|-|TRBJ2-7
CASREYSPEGQDSYEQYF
TGTGCCAGCAGAGAATACTCCCCCGAGGGACAGGATTCCTACGAGCAGTACTTC
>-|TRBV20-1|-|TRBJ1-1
CSASWEGNTEAFF
TGCAGTGCTAGTTGGGAGGGGAACACTGAAGCTTTCTTT
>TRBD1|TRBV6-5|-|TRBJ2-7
CASSWTGREQYF
TGTGCCAGCAGCTGGACAGGGCGCGAGCAGTACTTC
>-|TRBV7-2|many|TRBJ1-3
CASSHRLVPDNTIYF
TGTGCCAGCAGCCATCGACTCGTACCTGACAACACCATATATTTT
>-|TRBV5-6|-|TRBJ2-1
CASSQESLYNEQFF
TGTGCCAGCAGCCAGGAAAGCCTTTACAATGAGCAGTTCTTC
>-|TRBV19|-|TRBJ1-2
CASSGQGGDGYTF
TGTGCCAGTAGTGGCCAAGGAGGAGATGGCTACACCTTC
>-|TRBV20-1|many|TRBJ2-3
CSAREIRAAASTDTQYF
TGCAGTGCTAGAGAGATTAGGGCAGCTGCTAGCACAGATACGCAGTATTTT